The entry that follows covers one T cell receptor beta chain sequence. Its antigen is undetermined. Profiling relied on immunoSEQ multiplex PCR, and the TCRdb table lists in-frame clones only, not all of them. Of some 58,000 clones in the sample, approximately 89% were seen once. This sample stems from a study of T cell responses to AZD1222 COVID-19 vaccine. About the study: Second-dose schedules of about 4 or about 12 weeks were combined.

Trimming at V came to 4 bases and at J to 5 bases, leaving 7 bases not matched to a gene. CDR1 and CDR2 from the germline V gene are SGDLS and YYNGEE. There are 15 residues in the CDR3. General observations from the study: Only six or seven AZD1222 recipients tested seropositive at baseline. Donors were mostly white British, more females; clonal diversity possibly underestimated. The study sampled repertoires only after the peak T cell response.

This TCR came from an adult in good health. The chain joins TRBV9 to TRBJ2-5, with 11 bases matching TRBD2. Sequenced here: peripheral blood, sampled on day 0 of AZD1222 vaccination. DNA for the CDR3: TGTGCCAGCAGCTATAGCGGGAGGGCCGGGGAGACCCAGTACTTC. Translation gives CASSYSGRAGETQYF. Based on the CDR3 plus reference TRBV9 and TRBJ2-5, the full variable domain is DSGVTQTPKHLITATGQRVTLRCSPRSGDLSVYWYQQSLDQGLQFLIQYYNGEERAKGNILERFSAQQFPDLHSELNLSSLELGDSALYFCASSYSGRAGETQYFGPGTRLLVL.